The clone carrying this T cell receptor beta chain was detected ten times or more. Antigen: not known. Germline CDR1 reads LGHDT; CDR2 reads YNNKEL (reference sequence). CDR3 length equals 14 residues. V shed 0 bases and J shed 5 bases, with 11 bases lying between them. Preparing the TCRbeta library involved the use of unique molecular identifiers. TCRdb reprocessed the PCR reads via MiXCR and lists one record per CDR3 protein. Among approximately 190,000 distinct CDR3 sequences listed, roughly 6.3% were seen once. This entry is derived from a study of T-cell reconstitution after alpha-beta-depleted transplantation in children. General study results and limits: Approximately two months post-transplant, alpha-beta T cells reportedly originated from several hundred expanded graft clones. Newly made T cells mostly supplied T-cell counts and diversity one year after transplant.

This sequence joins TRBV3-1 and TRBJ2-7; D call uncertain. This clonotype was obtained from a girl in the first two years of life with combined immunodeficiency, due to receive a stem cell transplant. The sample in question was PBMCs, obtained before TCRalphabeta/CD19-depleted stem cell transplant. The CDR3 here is CASSQEGPFNEQYF. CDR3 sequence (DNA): TGTGCCAGCAGCCAAGAAGGGCCTTTCAACGAGCAGTACTTC.